Each of the 18 T cell receptor beta chains below was sequenced from the same sample in a study of T cells in localized non-small cell lung cancer. The repertoire was sequenced with immunoSEQ multiplex PCR; TCRdb's copy has only in-frame clones and lacks some. The sample consists of roughly 15,000 clones, 80% to 90% of them appearing once. The starting material was peripheral blood, obtained before any cancer treatment. These TCRs come from a male donor aged 60 or older with stage I lung adenocarcinoma.

Regarding this clone: At one of its ends the junction is not consistent with the germline gene, which may arise from a read error. This sequence joins TRBV4-3 and TRBJ1-4, with a tentative D call TRBD1 (5 bases). From germline, CDR1 is LGHNA and CDR2 YSLEER. CDR3 length: 17 residues. The chain's CDR3 is CASSQDSSPVSNEKLFF. In DNA, the CDR3 is TGCGCCAGCAGTCAAGACAGCTCTCCTGTTAGTAATGAAAAACTGTTTTTT.

The chain links TRBV7-2 to TRBJ2-1; the match to TRBD2 covers 10 bases. V lost 1 base to trimming and J lost 2 bases; unmatched junction nucleotides: 8. The CDR3 length is 18 residues. CDR1 and CDR2 from the germline V gene are SGHTA and FQGNSA. This CDR3 reads CASSLVAGGKGTYNEQFF. CDR3 bases: TGTGCCAGCAGCTTAGTAGCGGGAGGCAAGGGAACCTACAATGAGCAGTTCTTC.

J is TRBJ1-6 and V is TRBV11-2, with D perhaps TRBD1 (5 bases). This CDR3 contains 14 residues. V dropped 4 bases and J dropped 2 bases, with 6 bases sitting between them. CDR1 and CDR2 (germline): SGHAT, FQNNGV. DNA for the CDR3: TGTGCCAGCAGCTCGGGACCCTATAATTCACCCCTCCACTTT. Residues: CASSSGPYNSPLHF.

This clone has only one observation. The V and J genes are TRBV13 and TRBJ2-2, with a possible D match to TRBD1 (6 bases). This CDR3 is built from 13 residues. Germline V gene data show CDR1 as PRHDT and CDR2 as FYEKMQ (reference sequence). V lost 8 bases and J 1 base, leaving 8 bases between the germline ends. Here the CDR3 reads CASSGQNTGELFF. Written as DNA, the CDR3 is TGTGCCAGCTCGGGACAGAACACCGGGGAGCTGTTTTTT.

This chain joins TRBV6-6 and TRBJ1-6; D gene unclear. The V and J ends lost 2 bases and 9 bases respectively, with 17 bases between them. Germline loops: CDR1 MNHNY, CDR2 SVGAGI (reference sequence). This CDR3 region has 16 residues. This CDR3 is CASSYEGDMRGSPLHF. Written as DNA, the CDR3 is TGTGCCAGCAGTTACGAGGGTGATATGAGAGGTTCACCCCTCCACTTT.

The rearrangement uses TRBV19 and TRBJ2-3, with unresolved D. This CDR3 is built from 15 residues. V lost 3 bases and J 2 bases, leaving 12 bases between the germline ends. CDR1 LNHDA and CDR2 SQIVND come from the germline V gene (reference sequence). The DNA of the CDR3 is TGTGCCAGTAGTATGGAGACGGCTTACACAGATACGCAGTATTTT. Protein: CASSMETAYTDTQYF.

The chain joins TRBV19 to TRBJ2-2; D is unresolved. Looked up from germline, CDR1 is LNHDA and CDR2 is SQIVND (reference sequence). The CDR3 extends over 12 amino acids. Trimming took off 3 bases at V and 6 bases at J, with 5 bases between the two ends. The DNA of the CDR3 is TGTGCCAGTAGTATGAGGTCCGGGGAGCTGTTTTTT. It yields the protein CASSMRSGELFF. Full variable domain (rest looked up from reference TRBV19 and TRBJ2-2): DGGITQSPKYLFRKEGQNVTLSCEQNLNHDAMYWYRQDPGQGLRLIYYSQIVNDFQKGDIAEGYSVSREKKESFPLTVTSAQKNPTAFYLCASSMRSGELFFGEGSRLTVL.

The chain has TRBV6-1 and TRBJ1-1, with 7 positions matching TRBD1. The V segment lost 8 bases and the J segment 1 base; nucleotides outside the gene matches: 7. The CDR3 runs to 14 residues. Germline V gives CDR1 MNHNS, CDR2 SASEGT. The CDR3 protein is CASSPGTANTEAFF. The DNA of the CDR3 is TGTGCCAGCTCCCCCGGGACAGCGAACACTGAAGCTTTCTTT.

The J gene is TRBJ2-3, the V gene TRBV2, with 10 bases aligning to TRBD2. V lost 7 bases, J lost 1 base, and 5 bases stayed unmatched. The CDR3 totals 15 residues. Germline CDR1 SNHLY, CDR2 FYNNEI. The DNA of the CDR3 is TGTGCCAGCACCTTTGGACTAGCGGGCACAGATACGCAGTATTTT. Its translation: CASTFGLAGTDTQYF.

This clone was seen a single time. The chain carries TRBV4-2 and TRBJ2-6; tentatively, D is TRBD2 (7 bases). Trimming stripped 0 bases from V and 2 bases from J, with 11 bases between. The CDR3 is made up of 17 amino acids. Germline values: CDR1 LGHNA, CDR2 YNFKEQ. CDR3 in amino acids: CASSQDGGGTGANVLTF. The CDR3 DNA reads TGTGCCAGCAGCCAAGATGGGGGGGGCACTGGGGCCAACGTCCTGACTTTC.

Only one count was recorded for this clone. The rearrangement joins TRBV5-5 to TRBJ1-4; D gene ambiguous. V lost 4 bases to trimming and J lost 4 bases, with 11 bases between them. The CDR3 extends over 14 amino acids. The germline V gene encodes CDR1 SGHKS and CDR2 YYEKEE (reference sequence). This CDR3 is CASSQASVNEKLFF. CDR3 in DNA: TGTGCCAGCAGCCAGGCCAGCGTTAATGAAAAACTGTTTTTT.

The CDR3: CSVVLKHNTGELFF. The CDR3 coding sequence is TGCAGCGTTGTGCTCAAGCATAACACCGGGGAGCTGTTTTTT. J is TRBJ2-2 and V is TRBV29-1, with D unresolved. V was clipped by 4 bases and J by 2 bases, with 11 bases between them. There are 14 residues in the CDR3. In germline, CDR1 is SQVTM, CDR2 ANQGSEA.

The genes are TRBV14 and TRBJ2-2, with a tentative D call TRBD2 (5 bases). Germline loops: CDR1 SGHDN, CDR2 FVKESK. This CDR3 is built from 14 residues. The V and J ends lost 1 base and 2 bases respectively, with 5 bases between them. The CDR3 DNA is TGTGCCAGCAGCCAAGCGGGAAACACCGGGGAGCTGTTTTTT. Protein sequence: CASSQAGNTGELFF. Using reference TRBV14 and TRBJ2-2 for the parts outside the CDR3, the full variable domain is EAGVTQFPSHSVIEKGQTVTLRCDPISGHDNLYWYRRVMGKEIKFLLHFVKESKQDESGMPNNRFLAERTGGTYSTLKVQPAELEDSGVYFCASSQAGNTGELFFGEGSRLTVL.

This chain joins TRBV28 and TRBJ1-6; TRBD1 might be the D (6 bases). The CDR3 runs 12 residues. Germline values: CDR1 MDHEN, CDR2 SYDVKM. V was cut by 2 bases and J by 15 bases, with 11 bases left in between. The CDR3 loop is CASSLGTGFLHF. The CDR3 DNA is TGTGCCAGCAGTTTAGGCACAGGGTTCCTCCACTTT.

There are a few counts of this clone. The CDR3, as DNA: TGCGCCAGCAGCTTGGGGTGGGTCGGCACAGATACGCAGTATTTT. It encodes CASSLGWVGTDTQYF. This chain links TRBV5-1 with TRBJ2-3; no clear D gene. Germline loops: CDR1 SGHRS, CDR2 YFSETQ. The CDR3 spans 15 residues. V was pared by 0 bases and J by 1 base, with 9 bases between.

The chain links TRBV6-5 to TRBJ2-1, with 8 bases that match TRBD2. CDR1 and CDR2 from the germline V gene are MNHEY and SVGAGI. The junction had 7 bases not matched to a gene; V was cut back by 7 bases and J by 8 bases. The CDR3 has 13 residues. The CDR3 coding sequence is TGTGCCAGCACCTTCCCCGGGGGGGATGAGCAGTTCTTC. Translated, it gives CASTFPGGDEQFF.

The rearrangement uses TRBV28 and TRBJ1-2; TRBD1 is a possible D gene (5 bases). The V end was cut by 6 bases, the J end by 3 bases, with 17 bases between. This CDR3 is 15 amino acids long. Germline CDR1 reads MDHEN; CDR2 reads SYDVKM. CDR3 nucleotide sequence: TGTGCCAGCAGGGCAGTATTGAAGGGGCACTATGGCTACACCTTC. Translated: CASRAVLKGHYGYTF.

On this clone itself: The junction departs from the called germline gene at one end, perhaps through a read error. The chain uses TRBV4-1 and TRBJ1-5, with TRBD1 identical over 9 bases. Germline V gene data show CDR1 as MGHRA and CDR2 as YSYEKL. CDR3 length: 18 residues. The CDR3 spells CVSSPLKGQGGDFRPQHF. CDR3 nucleotide sequence: TGCGTCAGCAGCCCCTTAAAGGGACAGGGAGGGGACTTTCGGCCCCAGCATTTT.